These 16 T cell receptor beta chains originate from one sample sequenced in a study of cytomegalovirus exposure and HLA in healthy donors. PCR was performed using 60 Vbeta and 13 Jbeta primers. Using immunoSEQ multiplex PCR, the repertoire was profiled, and TCRdb retains in-frame clones only, with some absent. This table has 100,000 to 150,000 clones, 75% to 85% appearing once. Sequenced input: PBMCs. These receptors all stem from a man aged 40-49 years in good health and CMV-seronegative.

V and J are TRBV19 and TRBJ1-5; perhaps TRBD1 as D (5 bases). V lost 3 bases and J lost 7, with 13 bases in between. Germline V gives CDR1 LNHDA, CDR2 SQIVND (reference sequence). CDR3 size: 14 residues. CDR3 coding DNA: TGTGCCAGTAGTATGGGGGGGGGAAGACAGCCCCAGCATTTT. This codes for CASSMGGGRQPQHF.

In this sample, this clone turned up a few times. This chain joins TRBV28 and TRBJ1-3; TRBD1 is a possible D gene (5 bases). CDR1 is MDHEN and CDR2 is SYDVKM in the germline V gene. Trimming left V 11 bases short and J 0 bases short, with 14 bases between. This CDR3 spans 14 amino acids. The CDR3 bases are TGTGCCTTACGGGACTCCGACTCTGGAAACACCATATATTTT. It specifies CALRDSDSGNTIYF.

There are a few counts of this clone. This chain connects TRBV4-1 to TRBJ1-5; TRBD1 is a possible D gene (6 bases). The CDR3 has 14 residues. V lost 1 base, J lost 4 bases, and 8 bases lay in between. The germline gives CDR1 MGHRA, CDR2 YSYEKL. The CDR3, as DNA: TGCGCCAGCAGCCAAGGGACAGTGAATCAGCCCCAGCATTTT. This translates into CASSQGTVNQPQHF.

Here the CDR3 reads CASSVMGGGAPETQYF. Written as DNA, the CDR3 is TGTGCCAGCAGCGTGATGGGCGGGGGGGCCCCAGAGACCCAGTACTTC. The V and J genes are TRBV9 and TRBJ2-5; 9 bases are a match to TRBD2. The CDR3 contains 16 residues. Germline V gene data show CDR1 as SGDLS and CDR2 as YYNGEE. Trimming at V came to 2 bases and at J to 4 bases, leaving 9 bases not matched to a gene.

J is TRBJ1-4 and V is TRBV4-2; D is possibly TRBD1 (6 bases). CDR3 length: 16 amino acids. Germline V gene sequence: CDR1 LGHNA, CDR2 YNFKEQ. V was pared by 0 bases and J by 8 bases, with 16 bases between. The CDR3 region is CASSQDRGISEEKLFF. The CDR3 DNA reads TGTGCCAGCAGCCAAGATAGGGGGATCTCGGAGGAAAAACTGTTTTTT.

V is TRBV27 and J is TRBJ2-1; 7 bases agree with TRBD1. The ends lost 8 bases at V and 2 bases at J; junction bases unmatched: 6. Germline V gives CDR1 MNHEY, CDR2 SMNVEV (reference sequence). The CDR3 runs 14 residues. The CDR3 DNA follows: TGTGCCAGCGGGGAACAGGGGACCTACAATGAGCAGTTCTTC. Its protein is CASGEQGTYNEQFF.

The chain uses TRBV6-6 and TRBJ1-5, with 7 bases fitting TRBD1. J gave up 0 bases and V 5 bases, and 4 bases lay outside the gene matches. The CDR3 sequence is 15 residues long. Germline V gives CDR1 MNHNY, CDR2 SVGAGI (reference sequence). CDR3 bases: TGTGCCAGCAGTCCGGGACAGTATAGCAATCAGCCCCAGCATTTT. Amino acid sequence: CASSPGQYSNQPQHF.

The chain links TRBV2 to TRBJ2-7; 7 bases align to TRBD1. Per the germline V gene, CDR1 is SNHLY and CDR2 is FYNNEI. This CDR3 has 15 amino acids. J gave up 2 bases and V 8 bases, and 12 bases lay outside the gene matches. CDR3 bases: TGTGCCAGCTGCGACGTCAGGACAGGACCCTACGAGCAGTACTTC. Translated: CASCDVRTGPYEQYF.

The chain is built from TRBV30 and TRBJ2-4; D may be TRBD2 (5 bases). V was pared by 2 bases and J by 3 bases, with 11 bases between. CDR3 size: 14 residues. Germline V gene lookup returns CDR1 GTSNPN and CDR2 SVGIG (reference sequence). The CDR3 sequence is CAWSTGFVKNIQYF. The CDR3 nucleotides are TGTGCCTGGAGTACGGGATTTGTCAAAAACATTCAGTACTTC.

The chain links TRBV11-2 to TRBJ1-3; D is unresolved. V shed 1 base and J shed 4 bases, with 11 bases lying between them. Germline CDR1 SGHAT, CDR2 FQNNGV. CDR3 size: 15 residues. The CDR3 coding sequence is TGTGCCAGCAGCTTAGGGGCTTTTTCCGGAAACACCATATATTTT. Translation gives CASSLGAFSGNTIYF.

The chain carries TRBV6-1 and TRBJ2-5; a possible D gene is TRBD2 (5 bases). V lost 6 bases and J 8 bases, leaving 10 bases between the germline ends. Germline V gene data show CDR1 as MNHNS and CDR2 as SASEGT. The CDR3 runs 11 residues. The CDR3 reads CASRIEGTQYF. CDR3 coding DNA: TGTGCCAGCAGGATTGAGGGTACCCAGTACTTC.

The V call is TRBV7-8, the J call TRBJ1-1; D gene unclear. From germline, CDR1 is SGHVS and CDR2 FQNEAQ. The CDR3 runs 15 residues. V lost 0 bases, J lost 5 bases, and 13 bases lay in between. The chain's CDR3 is CASSLAAVGGTEAFF. The CDR3 DNA is TGTGCCAGCAGCTTAGCCGCGGTGGGAGGGACTGAAGCTTTCTTT.

V gene TRBV6-4 combines with J gene TRBJ2-4; 7 bases line up with TRBD1. CDR1 and CDR2 from the germline V gene are MRHNA and SNTAGT. V was pared by 6 bases and J by 3 bases, with 8 bases of the junction left unmatched. The CDR3 loop spans 15 amino acids. The CDR3 sequence: CASSASGDSKNIQYF. In DNA form, the CDR3 reads TGTGCCAGCAGCGCAAGTGGGGACAGCAAAAACATTCAGTACTTC.

The chain has TRBV27 and TRBJ1-2; D uncertain. This CDR3 has 13 amino acids. Trimming took 4 bases from V and 5 from J, leaving 11 bases between them. The germline CDR1 and CDR2 sequences are MNHEY and SMNVEV (reference sequence). For the CDR3, the DNA is TGTGCCAGCAGTTCTACTCTTCCATATGGCTACACCTTC. Encoded protein: CASSSTLPYGYTF.

V is TRBV4-1 and J is TRBJ2-1; TRBD1 is a possible D gene (5 bases). Trimming cost V 3 bases and J 9 bases, with 18 bases left between them. CDR1 is MGHRA and CDR2 is YSYEKL in the germline V gene. This CDR3 spans 15 amino acids. CDR3 protein: CASSQTNPTVGEQFF. CDR3 nucleotides: TGCGCCAGCAGCCAGACAAACCCGACAGTGGGTGAGCAGTTCTTC.

The chain joins TRBV9 to TRBJ1-5; TRBD1 is a possible D gene (5 bases). The CDR3 sequence is 13 residues long. Germline CDR1 SGDLS, CDR2 YYNGEE. The V gene lost 0 bases and the J gene lost 6 bases, with 7 bases spanning the gap. CDR3 coding DNA: TGTGCCAGCAGCGTAGGGGGCACTCAGCCCCAGCATTTT. Residues: CASSVGGTQPQHF. The full variable domain, with the rest looked up from reference TRBV9 and TRBJ1-5, is DSGVTQTPKHLITATGQRVTLRCSPRSGDLSVYWYQQSLDQGLQFLIQYYNGEERAKGNILERFSAQQFPDLHSELNLSSLELGDSALYFCASSVGGTQPQHFGDGTRLSIL.